A single sample gave rise to the 10 T cell receptor beta chains below, sequenced in a study of blood T cell repertoires in COVID-19. Profiled with immunoSEQ multiplex PCR; TCRdb holds only in-frame clones, not every one. Found here are about 81,000 clones, less than 85% of them singletons; the top ten hold less than 15%. Sequencing input: peripheral blood. The receptor source for this set is a human donor in a cohort sampled during active COVID-19.

V and J are TRBV25-1 and TRBJ2-1; 10 bases fit TRBD1. The CDR3 runs 16 residues. After removal of 3 bases from V and 7 bases from J, the junction contained 9 bases not matched to a gene. Germline loops: CDR1 MGHDK, CDR2 SYGVNS. Written as DNA, the CDR3 is TGTGCCAGCAGTGATTATGGAGACAGGGGGCGGAATGAGCAGTTCTTC. Translation gives CASSDYGDRGRNEQFF.

CDR3: CASSDGVRAGSLSPLHF. The CDR3 nucleotides are TGTGCCAGCAGTGATGGGGTGAGAGCAGGGTCACTCTCACCCCTCCACTTT. V gene TRBV25-1 combines with J gene TRBJ1-6, with TRBD1 as a possible D gene (5 bases). The germline gives CDR1 MGHDK, CDR2 SYGVNS. Trimming cost V 3 bases and J 10 bases, with 22 bases left between them. The CDR3 is made up of 17 amino acids.

For the CDR3, the DNA is TGCGCCAGCAGCCAAGACCCCAGAAGCGGCGAGACCCAGTACTTC. Translation gives CASSQDPRSGETQYF. The chain recombines TRBV4-1 with TRBJ2-5, with D perhaps matching TRBD2 (5 bases). CDR3 length: 15 residues. CDR1 is MGHRA, CDR2 YSYEKL, per germline. V gave up 0 bases and J gave up 5 bases, with 13 bases separating them.

V is TRBV27 and J is TRBJ1-6; the D is unclear. CDR1 and CDR2 from the germline V gene are MNHEY and SMNVEV (reference sequence). V shed 5 bases and J shed 7 bases, with 18 bases lying between them. This CDR3 has 16 residues. The CDR3 here is CASSPRPPGENSPLHF. The CDR3 DNA reads as TGTGCCAGCAGTCCCCGTCCCCCGGGAGAGAATTCACCCCTCCACTTT.

The chain combines TRBV2 with TRBJ2-7; 9 nucleotides match TRBD1. With 6 bases clipped from V and 4 bases from J, the junction kept 10 bases outside the gene matches. Germline lookup yields CDR1 SNHLY and CDR2 FYNNEI. This CDR3 contains 15 residues. CDR3 sequence (DNA): TGTGCCAGCAGCTTGACAGGGGGGGGTTTTTACGAGCAGTACTTC. Translated, it gives CASSLTGGGFYEQYF.

The chain links TRBV9 to TRBJ2-3, with TRBD2 matching over 11 bases. The ends lost 0 bases at V and 2 bases at J; junction bases unmatched: 5. Germline values: CDR1 SGDLS, CDR2 YYNGEE. The CDR3 runs to 17 residues. The CDR3 protein is CASSVDLTSGITDTQYF. DNA for the CDR3: TGTGCCAGCAGCGTAGATCTGACTAGCGGGATCACAGATACGCAGTATTTT.

This chain joins TRBV25-1 and TRBJ1-2; 7 bases match TRBD1. From germline, CDR1 is MGHDK and CDR2 SYGVNS. The J segment lost 5 bases and the V segment lost 3 bases, leaving 9 bases of the junction unmatched. This CDR3 has 15 residues. The CDR3 is CASSDGGGAVYGYTF. The CDR3 DNA reads as TGTGCCAGCAGTGATGGAGGGGGCGCGGTATATGGCTACACCTTC.

V and J are TRBV7-9 and TRBJ1-2, with D unclear. This CDR3 region has 13 residues. CDR1 is SEHNR, CDR2 FQNEAQ, per germline (reference sequence). V lost 5 bases, J lost 5 bases, and 12 bases lay in between. CDR3 sequence: CASSPRLFYGYTF. The CDR3 coding sequence is TGTGCCAGCAGCCCCAGACTGTTTTATGGCTACACCTTC.

The gene calls are TRBV30 and TRBJ2-2, with TRBD1 matching 10 bases. Losses at the gene ends were 1 base for V and 1 base for J; bases not matched to a gene: 3. Looked up from germline, CDR1 is GTSNPN and CDR2 is SVGIG (reference sequence). This CDR3 region has 16 residues. The CDR3 DNA sequence: TGTGCCTGGAGTGGACAGGGGGCTGGGAACACCGGGGAGCTGTTTTTT. Protein: CAWSGQGAGNTGELFF.

This chain connects TRBV28 to TRBJ1-3; a possible D gene is TRBD1 (6 bases). CDR1 is MDHEN, CDR2 SYDVKM, per germline. Between the trimmed V and J ends, which lost 6 bases and 2 bases, there was a span of 11 bases. CDR3 length: 14 residues. The CDR3 DNA sequence: TGTGCCAGCAGCAGACAGGTAGCTGGAAACACCATATATTTT. Amino acid sequence: CASSRQVAGNTIYF.